This TCR beta chain was retrieved from a study of T cell responses to AZD1222 COVID-19 vaccine. At the level of the study: Combined were second doses at about 4 or about 12 weeks.

The germline CDR1 and CDR2 sequences are SEHNR and FQNEAQ (reference sequence). Trimming shortened V by 4 bases and J by 2 bases, and 12 bases separated the two germline ends. The CDR3 covers 14 residues. Broader study findings: Nearly half of spike-specific TCRs reportedly go after variant regions that carry no mutations.

Here immunoSEQ multiplex PCR was the method, and the copy in TCRdb shows in-frame clones only, minus some. The sample holds about 140,000 clones; around 90% are singletons and the top ten take about 6%. With respect to this clone: What it binds is unknown.

The source of this sequence is an adult in good health. The genes are TRBV7-9 and TRBJ2-7; D ambiguous. This specimen was peripheral blood, taken on day 0 of AZD1222 vaccination. CDR3 residues: CASSSPRPPYEQYF. The CDR3, as DNA: TGTGCCAGCAGCTCCCCAAGGCCGCCCTACGAGCAGTACTTC.